The 13 T cell receptor beta chains listed next were all sequenced from one sample in a study of regulatory T cells in long-lasting Graves disease. The TCR beta library used iRepertoire HTBI primers with Arm-PCR amplification of CDR3. From the multiplex PCR reads, TCRdb called clonotypes with MiXCR, one entry per CDR3 protein. The sample contains a few hundred thousand distinct CDR3 sequences, around 24% of which appear only once. The time point is: persistent/refractory GD, antithyroid drugs over 5 years with positive TRAb. PBMC-extracted RNA yielded the TCR library. This specimen consisted of peripheral blood mononuclear cells (PBMCs), obtained when the disease was refractory, from a patient treated with antithyroid drugs. These receptors were collected from a female donor with Graves disease.

In regard to this clonotype: The germline gene is not matched at one end of the junction; a read error may be the cause. The rearrangement joins TRBV20-1 to TRBJ2-4; 11 bases are a match to TRBD2. In germline, CDR1 is DFQATT, CDR2 SNEGSKA (reference sequence). The CDR3 runs to 14 residues. CDR3 sequence: CSLIGLAGKDIQYF. The CDR3 nucleotides are TGCAGTTTGATTGGACTAGCGGGCAAAGACATTCAGTACTTC.

The table lists this clonotype with many counts. This chain links TRBV6-1 with TRBJ2-7; 10 bases are shared with TRBD2. This CDR3 region has 14 residues. Germline-derived CDR1 and CDR2 are MNHNS and SASEGT. J gave up 5 bases and V 6 bases, and 7 bases lay outside the gene matches. The CDR3 protein is CASSLLAGVNEQYF. CDR3 nucleotide sequence: TGTGCCAGCAGCCTTCTAGCGGGAGTAAACGAGCAGTACTTC.

This clonotype was detected only once. A much larger clone differs from this one at a single base, so this may be a read error. The chain employs TRBV28 and TRBJ2-7; maybe TRBD2 (6 bases). The V end was cut by 6 bases, the J end by 6 bases, with 15 bases between. The V gene's germline CDR1 is MDHEN and CDR2 SYDVKM. The CDR3 is 13 residues long. The CDR3, as DNA: TGTGCCAGCAGCTCGGGACTGCGCTGCGAGCAGTACTTC. Translation gives CASSSGLRCEQYF.

This clonotype was found once. The genes are TRBV12-3 or TRBV12-4 and TRBJ2-7, with D perhaps matching TRBD1 (6 bases). The CDR3 totals 13 residues. V was clipped by 5 bases and J by 6 bases, with 14 bases between them. CDR3 loop: CASSKTGAAEQYF. CDR3 bases: TGTGCCAGCAGTAAGACAGGTGCGGCCGAGCAGTACTTC.

This clonotype was detected ten times or more. The V call is TRBV20-1, the J call TRBJ2-5; TRBD2 aligns across 9 bases. Germline V lookup: CDR1 DFQATT, CDR2 SNEGSKA (reference sequence). There are 15 residues in the CDR3. Trimming took 3 bases from V and 8 from J; bases not matched to a gene: 13. Here the CDR3 DNA reads TGCAGTGCTAGTACAGCGGGAGGTAATACGGTTACCCAGTACTTC. Protein sequence: CSASTAGGNTVTQYF.

The chain combines TRBV6-2 or TRBV6-3 with TRBJ2-1; no clear D. CDR1 and CDR2 from the germline V gene are MNHEY and SVGEGT. This CDR3 contains 14 residues. The ends were cut back, 5 bases at V and 10 bases at J, with 18 bases in the middle. CDR3 DNA: TGTGCCAGCAGTGAGGTTCTATTTGGCCCCGAGCAGTTCTTC. This sequence encodes CASSEVLFGPEQFF.

The table lists this clonotype with many counts. This chain uses TRBV28 with TRBJ2-5; D is possibly TRBD2 (7 bases). The germline CDR1 and CDR2 sequences are MDHEN and SYDVKM. CDR3 length: 17 amino acids. Trimming stripped 6 bases from V and 4 bases from J, with 24 bases between. CDR3 in DNA: TGTGCCAGCAGCATGGGTACAGGCCAGGGAGGGGGAGAGACCCAGTACTTC. It specifies CASSMGTGQGGGETQYF.

A few counts support this clonotype. The chain has TRBV6-1 and TRBJ1-5, with D uncertain. The germline V gene has CDR1 MNHNS and CDR2 SASEGT. This CDR3 has 14 amino acids. The V end was cut by 6 bases, the J end by 3 bases, with 12 bases between. The CDR3 DNA is TGTGCCAGCAGGCCCCCCGGGCCCAATCAGCCCCAGCATTTT. As protein: CASRPPGPNQPQHF.

The chain couples TRBV6-1 to TRBJ2-5; D possibly corresponds to TRBD2 (6 bases). V was cut by 8 bases and J by 5 bases, with 6 bases left in between. The CDR3 runs to 10 residues. Germline V gene lookup returns CDR1 MNHNS and CDR2 SASEGT. CDR3 in amino acids: CASGGETQYF. DNA of the CDR3: TGTGCCAGCGGGGGGGAGACCCAGTACTTC.

A single count supports this clonotype. The gene calls are TRBV6-2 or TRBV6-3 and TRBJ1-3; TRBD1 might be the D (6 bases). Germline V gene data show CDR1 as MNHEY and CDR2 as SVGEGT. This CDR3 is 16 amino acids long. The V and J ends lost 5 bases and 1 base respectively, with 15 bases between them. The CDR3 here is CASSPTSDRSGNTIYF. CDR3 DNA sequence: TGTGCCAGCAGTCCGACAAGCGACAGGTCTGGAAACACCATATATTTT.

This clonotype was found a few times. The chain employs TRBV4-1 and TRBJ2-2; D remains unclear. The germline V gene encodes CDR1 MGHRA and CDR2 YSYEKL. The V end was cut by 0 bases, the J end by 7 bases, with 18 bases between. This CDR3 contains 17 residues. This CDR3 is CASSQDWAGEPNGELFF. CDR3 in DNA: TGCGCCAGCAGCCAAGATTGGGCAGGAGAACCGAACGGGGAGCTGTTTTTT.

The CDR3 nucleotides are TGTGCCAGCAGCCAAGAGTACAGAAACACTGAAGCTTTCTTT. The encoded protein is CASSQEYRNTEAFF. The chain joins TRBV14 to TRBJ1-1; D remains unclear. Trimming removed 0 bases from V and 2 bases from J, with 7 bases in between. In germline, CDR1 is SGHDN, CDR2 FVKESK. This CDR3 spans 14 amino acids.

The V call is TRBV29-1, the J call TRBJ1-3; D may be TRBD1 (6 bases). The CDR3 contains 11 residues. Germline-derived CDR1 and CDR2 are SQVTM and ANQGSEA. With 6 bases removed from V and 4 bases from J, the gap between germline ends came to 7 bases. The CDR3 bases are TGCAGCGTGAGGGGGGGAAACACCATATATTTT. Encoded protein: CSVRGGNTIYF. The full variable domain, completed using reference TRBV29-1 and TRBJ1-3, is SAVISQKPSRDICQRGTSLTIQCQVDSQVTMMFWYRQQPGQSLTLIATANQGSEATYESGFVIDKFPISRPNLTFSTLTVSNMSPEDSSIYLCSVRGGNTIYFGEGSWLTVV.